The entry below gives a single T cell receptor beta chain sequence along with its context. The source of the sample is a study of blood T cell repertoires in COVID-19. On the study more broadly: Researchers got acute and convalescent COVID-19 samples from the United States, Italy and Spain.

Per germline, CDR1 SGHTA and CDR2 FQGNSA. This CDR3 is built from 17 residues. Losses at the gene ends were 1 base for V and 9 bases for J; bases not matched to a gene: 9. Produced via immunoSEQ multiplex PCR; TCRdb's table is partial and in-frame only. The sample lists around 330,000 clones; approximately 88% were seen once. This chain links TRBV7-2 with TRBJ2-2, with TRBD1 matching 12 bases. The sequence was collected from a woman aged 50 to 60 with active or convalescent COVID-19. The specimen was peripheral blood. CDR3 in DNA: TGTGCCAGCAGCTTAGTCGGGACAGGGGGCGGGGTGTGGGAGCTGTTTTTT. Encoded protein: CASSLVGTGGGVWELFF.